The entry below describes one TCR beta chain. The data derive from a study of blood T cell repertoires in COVID-19. The CDR3 is 15 residues long. Trimming shortened V by 2 bases and J by 1 base, and 9 bases separated the two germline ends. Germline CDR1 reads MDHEN; CDR2 reads SYDVKM. TCRdb keeps only in-frame clones here, not all; method: immunoSEQ multiplex PCR. The table shows around 190,000 clones, with roughly 86% occurring only once. This sequence was found in a man aged 18 to 29 with acute COVID-19. The rearrangement uses TRBV28 and TRBJ2-1; D ambiguous. Sequencing used PBMCs or T cells enriched from blood (not recorded which). Written as DNA, the CDR3 is TGTGCCAGCAGTTTAAGCAGGCTATCCTACAATGAGCAGTTCTTC. This codes for CASSLSRLSYNEQFF. The complete variable domain, with remaining parts taken from reference TRBV28 and TRBJ2-1, reads DVKVTQSSRYLVKRTGEKVFLECVQDMDHENMFWYRQDPGLGLRLIYFSYDVKMKEKGDIPEGYSVSREKKERFSLILESASTNQTSMYLCASSLSRLSYNEQFFGPGTRLTVL.